Reported below is one T cell receptor beta chain. Which antigen it targets is not known. This entry belongs to a study of cytomegalovirus exposure and HLA in healthy donors (dated by TCRdb to the late 2010s). Background on the whole study: An earlier analysis of a few hundred of the donors reported about 280 Gb of sequence data and approximately 120 million unique TCR beta sequences obtained from around 170 million T cells. An early release covering over 500 HLA-typed donors comprised approximately 300 gigabases of sequencing data and approximately 80 million unique TCR sequences. Among the roughly 410 genotyped donors, about 85% belonged to the genetic ancestry cluster associated with self-reported Caucasian donors. The study aimed to test whether signatures of past pathogen exposure could be identified by cataloging public T cell receptors. Using immunosequencing, the study profiled T cell repertoires from around 680 subjects and related those repertoires to cytomegalovirus serostatus. In addition to the first cohort of several hundred subjects, a separate validation cohort of some 120 different subjects was used. To predict cytomegalovirus infection status, the study brought together high-throughput TCR immunosequencing, statistical association of individual TCRs with disease status, and machine learning. A later analysis re-analyzed previously published TCR beta repertoires from 666 donors and added high-resolution HLA genotyping to study TCR occurrence patterns. Rather than using new phenotypic data, the later analysis identified candidate immune exposures from TCR beta sequences and from how often those sequences occurred across donors. To decide whether each TCR beta V gene segment behaved as functional or pseudogenic, an earlier analysis of some 570 of the donors relied on high-throughput TCR beta sequencing. Alongside the repertoire data, information on donor age, sex, ethnicity and CMV serostatus was compiled. A later genetic analysis took genome-wide SNP genotypes for about 55% of the roughly 670 donors and used that subset as a discovery cohort. All discovery cohort repertoires had been generated on a single sequencing platform. HLA typing covered class I and class II loci at four-digit resolution. Typing coverage differed by locus: A, B, C, DRB1 and DQB1 were typed in about 620-640 donors, DQA1 in 500 to 550, DPA1 in some 610, and DPB1 in around 440. Five DR-DQ haplotypes were handled as single units for association and clustering, since linkage in the cohort was strong. On average, over 200,000 unique TCR beta nucleotide sequences were sequenced per donor among 398 genotyped donors of the cohort, with about 17% of those sequences being non-productive. Overall study results and their limits: Correlated functional status among segregating V segments might be attributable to linkage disequilibrium, but an unknown experimental factor could not be ruled out. The study gave a list of under 200 TCR beta chains associated with cytomegalovirus. Assigning TCR associations to individual alleles was difficult when HLA alleles, especially DR and DQ, strongly co-occurred. Because the 87-base-pair reads could not distinguish some IMGT-functional V segments, including TRBV6-2 and TRBV6-3, those segments were excluded. In a later analysis, TCR association rates were found to vary across HLA loci, with the most associated TCRs seen for DRB1 alleles and the fewest for HLA-C alleles. The only immune exposure information available for the cohort was CMV serostatus. In an earlier analysis of about 540 of the donors, most TCR beta V segments were observed in productive rearrangements about 87% or about 30% of the time, broadly matching IMGT annotations. In a later analysis, HLA-associated TCR beta chains showed more clonal expansion and lower generation probabilities than non-associated chains that were equally common. Because HLA typing was unavailable for some donors at each locus, only the typed subset was used in association tests. Most TCR sequences were observed very rarely across donors, whereas some public TCRs were present in many individuals. A further reported finding was that TCR beta sequences accurately predicted the HLA-A and HLA-B alleles for most subjects in the first cohort. Most CMV-associated TCR beta chains appeared to be HLA-restricted in a later analysis, and the HLA associations seemed to be driven largely by CMV exposure. Because counts were too low, about 18 rarely observed V segments, including chromosome 9 orphons, were excluded from the earlier analysis of some 590 of the donors. A cluster of highly shared sequence variants was judged likely to be a technical artifact of the sequencing pipeline. A few of the identified cytomegalovirus-associated TCR beta chains were confirmed in vitro to be specific for cytomegalovirus antigens. Presence/absence analyses assumed roughly uniform sequencing depth across donors, an assumption that may not hold. At a false discovery rate of 0.05, a later analysis linked under 20,000 TCR beta sequences to specific HLA alleles. According to a later genetic analysis, donors in an Asian-associated ancestry cluster had fewer N-insertions in productive TCRs than the roughly 660-donor mean. The classifier was reported to diagnose cytomegalovirus status with high specificity and sensitivity in both the original cohort and the validation cohort. The authors suggested that the approach could potentially be generalized to other disease states and immunological phenotypes. Several of the top co-occurrence clusters appeared to be linked to parvovirus B19, influenza, CMV and Epstein-Barr virus, according to a later analysis. An association between a missense DCLRE1C variant and V-gene and J-gene trimming of TCR beta chains was found in a later genetic analysis and replicated in an independent cohort. Only TCR beta chains were sequenced in this cohort, and the absence of alpha or paired-chain data limited detectable features.

The method behind the library was the immunoSEQ multiplex PCR assay. For the multiplex PCR, a mixture combining 60 forward primers for TCR Vbeta segments and 13 reverse primers for TCR Jbeta segments was used. The CDR3 region of rearranged TCR beta genes was amplified from genomic DNA by a multiplex PCR assay. The Illumina HiSeq System was used to sequence the amplified TCR beta libraries as 87-base-pair reads. The original pipeline was this. A later analysis tallied approximately 87 million unique TCR beta chains across the 610 or so repertoires, and around 12 million of those chains were shared by two or more donors. A nearest-neighbor algorithm error-corrected the raw reads and collapsed the reads into unique sequences, merging closely related sequences to remove PCR and sequencing errors. CDR3 sequences were aligned to IMGT reference sequences to assign V, D and J gene segments. For a sequence to be retained, at least a six-nucleotide match to both a V gene segment and a J gene segment was required. A rearrangement counted as productive if the CDR3 had no stop codons and remained in frame with V and J, and every other rearrangement counted as non-productive. CDR3 was defined by IMGT convention, running from the second conserved V-encoded cysteine to the conserved J-encoded phenylalanine. Sequences without an unambiguous match to a single V gene segment were excluded from the earlier analysis of several hundred of the donors. An earlier analysis of a few hundred of the donors called V segments functional above 56.7% productive rearrangements and segregating when the between-donor standard deviation exceeded 5%. A statistical classification framework was developed to diagnose cytomegalovirus status using the catalog of TCR beta chain sequences. V and J gene assignment, in a later analysis, came from comparing TCR nucleotide sequences with IMGT/GENE-DB human TR gene sequences. In a later analysis, CDR3 sequences and most-parsimonious VDJ recombination scenarios were assigned using the TCRdist pipeline. In a later analysis, every TCR beta chain was defined by the combination of its CDR3 amino acid sequence and its V-gene family, and reads without a unique V-gene family were dropped. To address suspected cross-contamination and a sequencing artifact, a later analysis removed roughly 640 highly shared, low-generation-probability nucleotide sequences. A later analysis calculated a clonal expansion index for each public chain from normalized within-repertoire ranks of inferred template counts. Generation probabilities in a later analysis came from a VDJ recombination model fitted to out-of-frame rearrangements, and those results were checked against IGoR. Hypergeometric tests were used in a later analysis to score TCR-TCR, TCR-HLA and TCR-CMV co-occurrence, with a repertoire-size bias correction applied to the TCR pairs. False discovery rates were estimated in a later analysis by permuting HLA or CMV assignments 20 times. A later analysis grouped co-occurring TCRs with DBSCAN, adding TCRdist sequence similarity when clustering within HLA-allele-positive subsets. Co-occurrence clustering excluded repertoires with fewer than 30,000 or more than 120,000 public chains, plus five with anomalous nucleotide sharing. TCRdb obtained this table from immuneACCESS and retained in-frame rearrangements with V and J assigned. These tables miss some clones; where compared with another copy, unresolved V genes account for less than half of the shortfall, and the remainder is unexplained. V, J and clone size are taken as reported in that table, and D and trimming were inferred from the DNA itself. The table for this sample records tens of thousands of clones. The ten largest clones capture about 3.8% of the sample.

The cohort comprised several hundred healthy bone marrow donors. At the time of sampling, every cohort member was nominally healthy, though immune exposures that went unrecorded were likely present. The donor tested CMV seropositive and was one of the 289 seropositive cohort members. Every donor gave a peripheral blood sample, and the peripheral blood mononuclear cells from that sample were used for TCR beta sequencing. Genomic DNA extraction from the blood cell samples was performed with the Qiagen DNeasy Blood Extraction Kit. As encoded in the germline V gene, CDR1 is MNHEY while CDR2 is SVGAGI. Between the V and J ends, shortened by 10 bases and 1 base respectively, the junction contains 10 bases. Including the terminal cysteine and phenylalanine, the CDR3 comprises 12 residues. Only CDR3 DNA remains: 36 bases, in frame from the first base.

The sequence was obtained from a female donor in good health and CMV-seropositive. Sequencing was performed on PBMCs. This chain joins TRBV6-5 to TRBJ1-1; the D gene cannot be resolved reliably. This receptor carries the CDR3 CAIGGRNTEAFF. The bases are TGTGCCATAGGAGGCAGGAACACTGAAGCTTTCTTT.